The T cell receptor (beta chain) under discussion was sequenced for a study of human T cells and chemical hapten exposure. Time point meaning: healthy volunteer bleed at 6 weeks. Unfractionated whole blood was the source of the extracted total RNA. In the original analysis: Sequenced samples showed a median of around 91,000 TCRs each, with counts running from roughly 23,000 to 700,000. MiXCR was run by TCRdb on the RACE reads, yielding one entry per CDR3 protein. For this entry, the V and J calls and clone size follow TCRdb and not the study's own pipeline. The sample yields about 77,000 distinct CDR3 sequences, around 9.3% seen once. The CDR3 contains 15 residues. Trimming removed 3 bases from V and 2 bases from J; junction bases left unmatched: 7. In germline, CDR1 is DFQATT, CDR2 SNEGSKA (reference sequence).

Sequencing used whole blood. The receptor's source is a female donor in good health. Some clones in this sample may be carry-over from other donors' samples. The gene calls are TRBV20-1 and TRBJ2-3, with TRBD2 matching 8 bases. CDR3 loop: CSASSGESHTDTQYF. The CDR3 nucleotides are TGCAGTGCTAGTAGCGGGGAGTCCCACACAGATACGCAGTATTTT.